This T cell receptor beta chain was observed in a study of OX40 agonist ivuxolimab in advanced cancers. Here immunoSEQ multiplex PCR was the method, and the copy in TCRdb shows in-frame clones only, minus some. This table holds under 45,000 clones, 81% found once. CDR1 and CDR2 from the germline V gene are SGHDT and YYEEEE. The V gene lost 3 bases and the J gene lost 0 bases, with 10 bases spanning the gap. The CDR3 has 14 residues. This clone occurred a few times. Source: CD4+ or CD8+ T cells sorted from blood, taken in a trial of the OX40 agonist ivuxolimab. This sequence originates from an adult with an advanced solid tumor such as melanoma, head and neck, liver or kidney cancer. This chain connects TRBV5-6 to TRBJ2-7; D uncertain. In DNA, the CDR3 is TGTGCCAGCAGCTGGGTCAGGAGCTCCTACGAGCAGTACGTC. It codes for CASSWVRSSYEQYV.